The clone carrying this TCR beta chain has just a few counts. The antigen remains undetermined. The data belong to a study of T cell repertoires in cytomegalovirus infection. Whole-study context: Public TCR beta signatures indicated both CMV infection and matching HLA type. Study-wide results and limits: Ex vivo responses were dominated by HLA-C-restricted CMV-specific TCR beta clonotypes. The cumulative frequency of public TCR beta families identified carriers of CMV plus the relevant HLA.

TCRdb re-called the reads through MiXCR, storing one row per CDR3 protein. The top ten hold around 16% of the sample, which has around 260,000 distinct CDR3 sequences, roughly 10% seen once. V shed 3 bases and J shed 3 bases, with 12 bases lying between them. The germline gives CDR1 ENHRY, CDR2 SYGVKD. The CDR3 extends over 14 amino acids. This receptor was obtained from a human donor in good health (CMV status not recorded). Some clones in this sample may be carry-over from other donors' samples. Specimen: PBMCs. The chain recombines TRBV10-3 with TRBJ2-7; tentative D call: TRBD1 (6 bases). Written as DNA, the CDR3 is TGTGCCATCAGTGAAGGGGGATCCTTCTACGAGCAGTACTTC. Its translation is CAISEGGSFYEQYF.